Below, 10 T cell receptor beta chains from the same sample are listed, as sequenced in a study of regulatory T cells in long-lasting Graves disease. Building of the TCR beta libraries involved iRepertoire HTBI primers and Arm-PCR of CDR3 regions. From the multiplex PCR reads, TCRdb called clonotypes with MiXCR, one entry per CDR3 protein. Of roughly 700,000 distinct CDR3 sequences listed, 30% are singletons. The sample's time point: persistent/refractory GD, antithyroid drugs over 5 years with positive TRAb. PBMCs provided the RNA from which the TCR library was made. Material: peripheral blood mononuclear cells (PBMCs), obtained when the disease was refractory, from a patient treated with antithyroid drugs. The receptors derive from a female donor with Graves disease.

Comments on this clonotype: This clone may be a read error of a much larger clone one base away. The chain couples TRBV28 to TRBJ1-5, with D unresolved. Germline V lookup: CDR1 MDHEN, CDR2 SYDVKM. The CDR3 is 14 amino acids. CDR3 protein: CASSETNSNQLQHF. The DNA of the CDR3 is TGTGCCAGCAGTGAGACAAATAGCAATCAGCTCCAGCATTTT.

The rearrangement joins TRBV6-5 to TRBJ1-4, with D unclear. Trimming pared 4 bases from V and 8 bases from J, leaving 11 bases between. Germline CDR1 is MNHEY and CDR2 is SVGAGI. The length of the CDR3 is 13 residues. The CDR3 region has the DNA TGTGCCAGCAGTTCCCGATTGGCCGAAAAACTGTTTTTT. Translating gives CASSSRLAEKLFF.

This clonotype was found many times. The genes are TRBV2 and TRBJ2-2; a weak D match, TRBD2 (6 bases). The CDR3 spans 14 residues. The V gene lost 6 bases and the J gene lost 6 bases, with 14 bases spanning the gap. The germline CDR1 and CDR2 sequences are SNHLY and FYNNEI. For the CDR3, the DNA is TGTGCCAGCAGAAGGGAGGTGGAGGCCGGGGAGCTGTTTTTT. This sequence encodes CASRREVEAGELFF.

This clonotype has a handful of counts. The chain is built from TRBV11-2 and TRBJ1-1, with D hard to call. CDR1 and CDR2 (germline): SGHAT, FQNNGV. The CDR3 loop spans 15 amino acids. V lost 8 bases, J lost 0 bases, and 16 bases lay in between. This CDR3 is CASRRRLKMNTEAFF. The CDR3 DNA follows: TGTGCCAGCCGCCGGCGACTGAAGATGAACACTGAAGCTTTCTTT.

The V gene is TRBV7-9, the J gene TRBJ1-4; TRBD1 agrees at 7 bases. CDR3 length: 19 amino acids. Looked up from germline, CDR1 is SEHNR and CDR2 is FQNEAQ (reference sequence). The V gene end was trimmed by 5 bases and the J gene end by 0 bases; junction bases not matched to a gene: 15. CDR3 bases: TGTGCCAGCAGCGAGCGACCCGGGACAGCCTCAGCAACTAATGAAAAACTGTTTTTT. Amino acid sequence: CASSERPGTASATNEKLFF.

The chain links TRBV6-9 to TRBJ1-1; perhaps TRBD1 as D (5 bases). Trimming stripped 3 bases from V and 7 bases from J, with 12 bases between. The CDR3 covers 13 residues. Germline lookup yields CDR1 MNHGY and CDR2 SVAAGI. CDR3 DNA: TGTGCCAGCAGTTACCCCCAGGGTCGTGAAGCTTTCTTT. This encodes CASSYPQGREAFF.

V is TRBV2 and J is TRBJ2-1, with 12 positions matching TRBD2. The CDR3 is 15 amino acids. Germline lookup yields CDR1 SNHLY and CDR2 FYNNEI. After removal of 6 bases from V and 8 bases from J, the junction contained 8 bases not matched to a gene. The chain's CDR3 is CASRGMTSGGDEQFF. The CDR3 bases are TGTGCCAGCAGAGGTATGACTAGCGGGGGCGATGAGCAGTTCTTC.

In this sample, this clonotype turned up many times. The V and J genes are TRBV6-1 and TRBJ1-1; TRBD1 aligns across 9 bases. J gave up 5 bases and V 0 bases, and 7 bases lay outside the gene matches. CDR3 length: 16 amino acids. Germline V gene lookup returns CDR1 MNHNS and CDR2 SASEGT. In DNA, the CDR3 is TGTGCCAGCAGTGAAGCGCTTCCGGGACAGGGTACTGAAGCTTTCTTT. Protein product: CASSEALPGQGTEAFF.

In its sample, this clonotype was seen a few times. The chain employs TRBV3-1 and TRBJ1-1; 8 bases match TRBD1. V shed 4 bases, J shed 7 bases, and the junction held 11 bases outside the gene matches. The CDR3 length is 15 residues. The germline V gene encodes CDR1 LGHDT and CDR2 YNNKEL (reference sequence). The CDR3 DNA reads as TGTGCCAGCAGCCCTGTCGCAGGGGGCGCTGTTGAAGCTTTCTTT. This gives the protein CASSPVAGGAVEAFF.

This clonotype was counted at least ten times. The rearrangement uses TRBV12-3 or TRBV12-4 and TRBJ1-2; D perhaps matches TRBD1 (6 bases). Trimming took off 3 bases at V and 9 bases at J, with 8 bases between the two ends. CDR3 length: 11 amino acids. CDR3 bases: TGTGCCAGCAGTTTCAGGGGTAGCTACACCTTC. This sequence encodes CASSFRGSYTF.